Detailed here is one TCR beta chain. This sample was included in a study of blood T cell repertoires in COVID-19. Libraries were prepared by immunoSEQ multiplex PCR; TCRdb keeps only in-frame clonotypes and omits some of them. The sample records some 250,000 clones, approximately 83% being singletons. Germline-derived CDR1 and CDR2 are MGHRA and YSYEKL. V dropped 4 bases and J dropped 3; count of bases not matched to a gene: 6. The CDR3 spans 15 residues. The V call is TRBV4-1, the J call TRBJ1-5; 7 bases fit TRBD1. The receptor was isolated from a woman in her thirties who had recovered from COVID-19. Sequencing was carried out using peripheral blood. The CDR3 coding sequence is TGCGCCAGCAGCCGGCCCGGGACAGCCAATCAGCCCCAGCATTTT. Translating gives CASSRPGTANQPQHF.